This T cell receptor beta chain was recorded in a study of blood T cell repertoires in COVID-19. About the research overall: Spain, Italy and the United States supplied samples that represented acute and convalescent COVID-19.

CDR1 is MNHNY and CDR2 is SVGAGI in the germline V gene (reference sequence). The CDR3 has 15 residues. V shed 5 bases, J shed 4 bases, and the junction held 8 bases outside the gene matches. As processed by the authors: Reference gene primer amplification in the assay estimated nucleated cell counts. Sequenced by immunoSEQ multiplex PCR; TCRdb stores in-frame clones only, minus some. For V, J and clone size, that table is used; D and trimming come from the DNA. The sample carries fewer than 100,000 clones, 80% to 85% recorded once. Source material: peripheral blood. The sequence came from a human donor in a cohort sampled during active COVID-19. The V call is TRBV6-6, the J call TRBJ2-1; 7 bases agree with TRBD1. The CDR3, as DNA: TGTGCCAGCAGTCGCGACAGGGTGGTGTACAATGAGCAGTTCTTC. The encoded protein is CASSRDRVVYNEQFF.